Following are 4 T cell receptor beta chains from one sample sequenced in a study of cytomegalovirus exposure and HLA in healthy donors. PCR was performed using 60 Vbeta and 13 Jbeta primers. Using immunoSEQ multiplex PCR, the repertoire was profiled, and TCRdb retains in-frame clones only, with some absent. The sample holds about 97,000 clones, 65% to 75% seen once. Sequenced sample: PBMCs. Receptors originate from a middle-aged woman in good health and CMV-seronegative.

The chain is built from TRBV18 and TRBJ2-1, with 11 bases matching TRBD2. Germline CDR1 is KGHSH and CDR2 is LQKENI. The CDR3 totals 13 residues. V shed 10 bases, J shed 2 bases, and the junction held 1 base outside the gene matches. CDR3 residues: CATGLAAYNEQFF. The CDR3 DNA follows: TGTGCCACGGGACTAGCGGCCTACAATGAGCAGTTCTTC.

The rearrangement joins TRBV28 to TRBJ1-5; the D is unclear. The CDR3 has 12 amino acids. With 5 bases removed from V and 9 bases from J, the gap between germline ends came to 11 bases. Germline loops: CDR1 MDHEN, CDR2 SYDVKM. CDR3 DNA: TGTGCCAGCAGTGGTCCTACGAGGCCCCAGCATTTT. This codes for CASSGPTRPQHF. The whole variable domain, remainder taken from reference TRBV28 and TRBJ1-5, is DVKVTQSSRYLVKRTGEKVFLECVQDMDHENMFWYRQDPGLGLRLIYFSYDVKMKEKGDIPEGYSVSREKKERFSLILESASTNQTSMYLCASSGPTRPQHFGDGTRLSIL.

This CDR3 reads CASSRDSEQFF. CDR3 coding DNA: TGTGCCAGCAGCCGGGACTCTGAACAGTTCTTC. The chain carries TRBV7-3 and TRBJ2-1, with a weak D call TRBD2 (6 bases). Trimming took 5 bases from V and 13 from J, leaving 12 bases between them. The CDR3 covers 11 residues. Germline-derived CDR1 and CDR2 are SGHTA and FQGTGA.

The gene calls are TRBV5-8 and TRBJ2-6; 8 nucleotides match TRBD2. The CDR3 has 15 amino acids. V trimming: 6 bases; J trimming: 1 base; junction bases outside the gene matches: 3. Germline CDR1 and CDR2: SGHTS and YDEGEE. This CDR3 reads CASTKRGSGANVLTF. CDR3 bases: TGTGCCAGCACCAAGCGGGGGTCTGGGGCCAACGTCCTGACTTTC.